Given below is one T cell receptor (beta chain) in context. No antigen is known for it. This record comes from a study of cytomegalovirus exposure and HLA in healthy donors. As for the study in general: Caucasian-associated ancestry cluster membership applied to just over 80% of over 350 genotyped donors.

Findings and caveats of the study: Researchers catalogued approximately 170 TCR beta chains as cytomegalovirus-associated. CMV serostatus stood as the only immune exposure information on hand.

The CDR3 totals 11 residues. V gave up 5 bases and J gave up 4 bases, with 2 bases separating them. CDR1 and CDR2 (germline): LNHDA, SQIVND (reference sequence). The PCR made use of 60 Vbeta and 13 Jbeta primers. TCRdb's table, derived via immunoSEQ multiplex PCR, lists solely in-frame clones and lacks some. This table has around 170,000 clones, around 77% appearing once. The sequenced sample was PBMCs. The V call is TRBV19, the J call TRBJ1-4; D uncertain. The clonotype comes from a man aged 60 to 69 in good health and CMV-seronegative. The CDR3 here is CASSYNEKLFF. The CDR3 DNA sequence: TGTGCCAGTAGTTATAATGAAAAACTGTTTTTT.